Following are 4 T cell receptor beta chains from one sample sequenced in a study of blood T cell repertoires in COVID-19. Clones were read by immunoSEQ multiplex PCR, and TCRdb kept only the in-frame ones, dropping some. The sample contains about 300,000 clones, roughly 92% of which appear only once. Sequencing was carried out using peripheral blood. The source is a woman in her thirties with COVID-19, enrolled during active disease.

This chain links TRBV2 with TRBJ1-5, with D tentatively TRBD1 (5 bases). The germline V and J ends were trimmed by 1 base and 7 bases, with 11 bases remaining between them. The CDR3 sequence is 14 residues long. Looked up from germline, CDR1 is SNHLY and CDR2 is FYNNEI. The CDR3 region is CASSEERRGQPQHF. Here the CDR3 DNA reads TGTGCCAGCAGTGAAGAGAGGCGGGGGCAGCCCCAGCATTTT.

This clone has only a few counts. V is TRBV28 and J is TRBJ1-2; TRBD1 agrees at 9 bases. In germline, CDR1 is MDHEN, CDR2 SYDVKM. Trimming cost V 6 bases and J 3 bases; bases outside gene matches: 8. The CDR3 extends over 15 amino acids. The CDR3 spells CASRSGTGLYYGYTF. The CDR3 nucleotides are TGTGCCAGCAGATCAGGGACAGGGCTTTACTATGGCTACACCTTC.

The chain joins TRBV6-5 to TRBJ2-7, with D maybe TRBD1 (5 bases). The CDR3 runs 13 residues. Trimming pared 5 bases from V and 3 bases from J, leaving 11 bases between. The germline V gene encodes CDR1 MNHEY and CDR2 SVGAGI. CDR3 region: CASSRQPLYEQYF. CDR3 in DNA: TGTGCCAGCAGTCGACAGCCCCTCTACGAGCAGTACTTC.

This chain links TRBV27 with TRBJ1-5, with 9 bases identical to TRBD1. Germline CDR1 and CDR2: MNHEY and SMNVEV (reference sequence). The CDR3 extends over 14 amino acids. V lost 8 bases to trimming and J lost 5 bases; unmatched junction nucleotides: 7. The CDR3 DNA follows: TGTGCCAGCCGTCCGACAGGGGGTCATCAGCCCCAGCATTTT. It translates to CASRPTGGHQPQHF.